This T cell receptor (beta chain) was captured by sequencing in a study of Tregs in tolerant kidney transplant recipients. Whole-study results and caveats: This study did not directly address biological reproducibility.

TCRdb keeps only in-frame clones here, not all; method: immunoSEQ multiplex PCR. The profile shows 75,000 to 100,000 clones, about 92% of them singletons. Regarding this clone: Its antigen is undetermined.

The CDR3 is 15 amino acids. Germline lookup yields CDR1 MRHNA and CDR2 SNTAGT. Trimming shortened V by 4 bases and J by 6 bases, and 18 bases separated the two germline ends. Sequenced sample: CD8+ T cells from blood. The clonotype was recovered from a human donor in good health. The chain couples TRBV6-4 to TRBJ1-1; D gene unclear. The DNA of the CDR3 is TGTGCCAGCAGTGTGACAAGGTCCCCCTCAGCTGAAGCTTTCTTT. Its translation is CASSVTRSPSAEAFF.